The source of this T cell receptor beta chain is a study of neoadjuvant anti-PD-1 for oral cavity cancer. Study background: Nivolumab at 3 mg/kg was mostly given biweekly, three to four doses, pre-surgery.

Indicated time point: after neoadjuvant nivolumab, at surgical resection. Cohort: HPV-negative, locally advanced oral cavity squamous cell carcinoma patients. As for this clone: What it binds is unknown.

Study-wide results and limits: With three patients per group, TCR findings need larger cohorts.

Here immunoSEQ multiplex PCR was the method, and the copy in TCRdb shows in-frame clones only, minus some. The sample yields about 9,800 clones, around 64% seen once. The trim removed 3 bases at V and 7 bases at J, leaving 14 bases unmatched. This CDR3 is built from 16 residues. Germline assignment: CDR1 SGHTA and CDR2 FQGNSA. Here the sequenced sample was PBMCs, taken after nivolumab (anti-PD-1) treatment. V gene TRBV7-2 combines with J gene TRBJ1-2; 7 bases are shared with TRBD1. The TCR originated in a person between 35 and 79 years old with oral cavity squamous cell carcinoma. The chain's CDR3 is CASSLTQGVSLFGYTF. The CDR3 coding sequence is TGTGCCAGCAGCTTGACTCAGGGGGTTTCGTTATTTGGCTACACCTTC.